Shown below are 3 T cell receptor beta chains from a single sample sequenced in a study of blood T cell repertoires in COVID-19. The data were produced by immunoSEQ multiplex PCR, yet TCRdb's version contains in-frame clones alone and is incomplete. The data show 10,000 to 15,000 clones, more than 65% seen once. Sequencing was done on a sample of peripheral blood. Every receptor here comes from a man of 80 years or more with acute or convalescent COVID-19.

This clone was recorded once. The chain carries TRBV4-3 and TRBJ2-7; weak D call: TRBD1 (6 bases). The CDR3 runs to 13 residues. Deletions cut 1 base from V and 5 bases from J, with 9 bases between. The germline gives CDR1 LGHNA, CDR2 YSLEER. The CDR3 coding sequence is TGCGCCAGCAGCCAAGGGACAGCCAACGAGCAGTACTTC. Amino acids: CASSQGTANEQYF.

This clone appeared a few times. This chain links TRBV7-9 with TRBJ1-2, with 7 bases aligning to TRBD1. V dropped 1 base and J dropped 7; count of bases not matched to a gene: 3. The CDR3 runs to 13 residues. Germline V gene lookup returns CDR1 SEHNR and CDR2 FQNEAQ (reference sequence). CDR3 sequence: CASSLEQGLGYTF. As DNA, the CDR3 is TGTGCCAGCAGCTTAGAACAGGGGCTTGGCTACACCTTC.

V usage is TRBV2 and J usage is TRBJ1-2; D gene uncertain. Germline CDR1 and CDR2: SNHLY and FYNNEI. Trimming cost V 4 bases and J 2 bases, with 5 bases left between them. This CDR3 spans 12 amino acids. The DNA of the CDR3 is TGTGCCAGCAGTGTCCGGAACTATGGCTACACCTTC. Translated, it gives CASSVRNYGYTF.